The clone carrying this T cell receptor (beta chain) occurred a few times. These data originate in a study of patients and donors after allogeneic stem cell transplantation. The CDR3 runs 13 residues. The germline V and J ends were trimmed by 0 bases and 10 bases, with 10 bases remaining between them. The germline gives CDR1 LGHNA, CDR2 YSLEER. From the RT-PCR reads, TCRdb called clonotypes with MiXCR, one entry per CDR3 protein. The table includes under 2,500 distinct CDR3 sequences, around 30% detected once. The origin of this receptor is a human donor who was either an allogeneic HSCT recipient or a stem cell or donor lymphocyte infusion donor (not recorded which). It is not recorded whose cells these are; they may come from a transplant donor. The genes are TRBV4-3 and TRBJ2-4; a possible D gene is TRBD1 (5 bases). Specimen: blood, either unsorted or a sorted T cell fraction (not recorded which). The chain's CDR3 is CASSQEQGRIQYF. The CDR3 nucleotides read TGCGCCAGCAGCCAAGAGCAGGGAAGGATTCAGTACTTC.